The clone carrying this T cell receptor (beta chain) was observed at least ten times. Its antigen is currently unknown. Building the TCR beta libraries relied on iRepertoire HTBI primers, and CDR3 regions underwent Arm-PCR. TCRdb re-analysed the multiplex PCR reads in MiXCR, keeping a single row per CDR3 protein. The sample consists of 510,000 or so distinct CDR3 sequences, 12% of them appearing once. The CDR3 spans 13 residues. Trimming took 5 bases from V and 2 from J; bases not matched to a gene: 6. Per the germline V gene, CDR1 is DFQATT and CDR2 is SNEGSKA (reference sequence). These data originate in a study of regulatory T cells in long-lasting Graves disease. Overall study results and limits: Having only a small sample size may have limited accuracy. Among samples with persistent disease, TRBV28, TRBJ1-2 and TRBJ2-5 were favored. What was studied was peripheral blood only, and not thyroid tissue.

The time point is: newly diagnosed GD, antithyroid drugs for less than 3 months. Preparation of the TCR library used RNA extracted from PBMCs. Graves' disease diagnosis was established per American Thyroid Association guidelines. The data were also submitted as part of a second study, on T cells in Graves' hyperthyroidism and ophthalmopathy.

The sample consisted of peripheral blood mononuclear cells (PBMCs), taken at new diagnosis, from a patient treated with antithyroid drugs. The source of this sequence is a woman aged 25 to 45 with Graves disease. V gene TRBV20-1 combines with J gene TRBJ2-7, with 7 bases fitting TRBD1. Written as DNA, the CDR3 is TGCAGTGCTGTCGGACAGGAAACCTACGAGCAGTACTTC. This translates into CSAVGQETYEQYF.